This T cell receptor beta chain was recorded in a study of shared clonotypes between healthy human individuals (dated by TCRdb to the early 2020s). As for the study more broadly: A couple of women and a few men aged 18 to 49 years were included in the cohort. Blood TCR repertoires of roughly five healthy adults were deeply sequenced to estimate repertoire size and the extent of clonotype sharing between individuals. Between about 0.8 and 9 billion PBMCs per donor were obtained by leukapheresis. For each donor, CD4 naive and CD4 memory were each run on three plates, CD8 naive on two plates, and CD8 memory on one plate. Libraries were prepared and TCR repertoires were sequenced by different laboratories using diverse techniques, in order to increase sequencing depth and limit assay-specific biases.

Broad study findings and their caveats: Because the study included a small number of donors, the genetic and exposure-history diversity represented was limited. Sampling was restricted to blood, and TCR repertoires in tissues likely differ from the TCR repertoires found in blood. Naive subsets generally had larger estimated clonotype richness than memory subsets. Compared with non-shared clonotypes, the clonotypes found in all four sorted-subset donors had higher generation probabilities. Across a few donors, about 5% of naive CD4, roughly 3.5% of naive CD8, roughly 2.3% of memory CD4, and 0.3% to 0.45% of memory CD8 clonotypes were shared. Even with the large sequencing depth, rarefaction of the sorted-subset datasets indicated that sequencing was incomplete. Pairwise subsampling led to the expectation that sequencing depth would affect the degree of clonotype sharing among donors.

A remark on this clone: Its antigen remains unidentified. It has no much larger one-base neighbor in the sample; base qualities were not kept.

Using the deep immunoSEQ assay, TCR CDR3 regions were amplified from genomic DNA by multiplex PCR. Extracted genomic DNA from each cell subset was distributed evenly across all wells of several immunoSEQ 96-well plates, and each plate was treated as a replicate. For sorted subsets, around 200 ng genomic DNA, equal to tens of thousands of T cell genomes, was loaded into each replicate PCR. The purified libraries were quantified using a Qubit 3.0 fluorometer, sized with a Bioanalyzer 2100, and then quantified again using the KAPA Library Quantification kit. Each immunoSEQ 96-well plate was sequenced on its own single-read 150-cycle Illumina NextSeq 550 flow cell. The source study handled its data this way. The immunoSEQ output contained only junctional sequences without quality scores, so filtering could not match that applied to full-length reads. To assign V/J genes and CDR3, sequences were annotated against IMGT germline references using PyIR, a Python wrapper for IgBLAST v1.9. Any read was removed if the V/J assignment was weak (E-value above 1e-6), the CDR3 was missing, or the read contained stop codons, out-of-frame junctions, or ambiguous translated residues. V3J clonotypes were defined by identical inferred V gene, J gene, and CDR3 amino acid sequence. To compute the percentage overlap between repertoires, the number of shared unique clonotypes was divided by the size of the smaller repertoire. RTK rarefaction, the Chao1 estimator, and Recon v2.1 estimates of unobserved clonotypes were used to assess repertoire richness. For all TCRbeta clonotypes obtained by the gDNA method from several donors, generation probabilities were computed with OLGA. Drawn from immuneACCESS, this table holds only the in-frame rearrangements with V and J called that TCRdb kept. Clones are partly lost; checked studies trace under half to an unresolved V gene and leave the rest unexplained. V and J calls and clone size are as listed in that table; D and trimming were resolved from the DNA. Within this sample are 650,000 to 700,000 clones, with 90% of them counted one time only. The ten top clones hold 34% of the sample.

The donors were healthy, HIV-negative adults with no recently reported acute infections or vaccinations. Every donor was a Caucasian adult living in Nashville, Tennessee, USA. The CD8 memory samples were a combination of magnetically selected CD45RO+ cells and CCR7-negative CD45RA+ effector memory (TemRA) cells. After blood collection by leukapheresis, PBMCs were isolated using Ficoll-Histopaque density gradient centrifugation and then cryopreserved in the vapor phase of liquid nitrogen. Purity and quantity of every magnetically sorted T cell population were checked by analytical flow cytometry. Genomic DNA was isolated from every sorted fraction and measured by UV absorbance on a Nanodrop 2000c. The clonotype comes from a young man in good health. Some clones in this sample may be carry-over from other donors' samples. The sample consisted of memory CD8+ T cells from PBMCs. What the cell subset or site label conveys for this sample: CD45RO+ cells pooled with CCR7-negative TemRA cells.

The nucleotide sequence reads TGTGCCAGCAACATAAGGGGTGGGGGTCCACTTCGGTACTTC. It translates to CASNIRGGGPLRYF. This sequence uses TRBV27 and TRBJ2-7; the D element could tentatively be TRBD1 or TRBD2, as 5 bases agree for each. From the cysteine through the phenylalanine, the CDR3 covers 14 amino acids. Solely the CDR3 DNA is kept, with 42 bases framed from the first base. V loses 7 bases, J loses 12 bases, and the germline ends lie 25 bases apart. For CDR1 and CDR2, the germline V gene (reference sequence) lists MNHEY and SMNVEV.